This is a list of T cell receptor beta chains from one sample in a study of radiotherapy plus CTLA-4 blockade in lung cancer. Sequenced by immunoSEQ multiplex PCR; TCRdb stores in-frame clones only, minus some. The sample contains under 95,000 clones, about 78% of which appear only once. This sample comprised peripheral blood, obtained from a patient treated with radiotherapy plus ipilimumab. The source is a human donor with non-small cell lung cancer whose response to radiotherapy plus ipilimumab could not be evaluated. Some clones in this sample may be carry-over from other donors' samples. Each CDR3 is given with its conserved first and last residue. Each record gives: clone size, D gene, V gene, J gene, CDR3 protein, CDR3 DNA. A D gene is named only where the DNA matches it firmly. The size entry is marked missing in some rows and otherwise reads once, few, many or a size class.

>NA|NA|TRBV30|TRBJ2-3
CAWRGVYGTQYF
TGTGCCTGGAGGGGAGTTTACGGTACGCAGTATTTT
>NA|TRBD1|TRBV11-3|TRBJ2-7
CASSLGAGGYEQYF
TGTGCCAGCAGCTTAGGCGCAGGGGGATACGAGCAGTACTTC
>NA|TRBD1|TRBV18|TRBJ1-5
CASSPPGQGSQPQHF
TGTGCCAGCTCACCACCGGGACAGGGGAGCCAGCCCCAGCATTTT
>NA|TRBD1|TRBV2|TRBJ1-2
CASSRVTGNYGYTF
TGTGCCAGCAGTAGAGTGACAGGGAACTATGGCTACACCTTC
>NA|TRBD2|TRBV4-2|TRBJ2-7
CASSRTSGGARYEQYF
TGTGCCAGCAGCCGGACTAGCGGGGGGGCCAGGTACGAGCAGTACTTC
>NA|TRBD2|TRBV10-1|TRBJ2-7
CASSESLGGARGYEQYF
TGCGCCAGCAGTGAGTCGTTGGGAGGGGCGAGGGGCTACGAGCAGTACTTC
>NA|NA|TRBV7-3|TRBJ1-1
CASSLRLAGVTEAFF
TGTGCCAGCAGCTTAAGGCTCGCAGGGGTAACTGAAGCTTTCTTT
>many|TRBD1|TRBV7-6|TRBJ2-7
CASSKRDREGGEQYF
TGTGCCAGCAGCAAACGGGACAGGGAGGGTGGGGAGCAGTACTTC
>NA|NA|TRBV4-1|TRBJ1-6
CASSQDLRAANSPLHF
TGCGCCAGCAGCCAAGATTTGAGGGCGGCTAATTCACCCCTCCACTTT
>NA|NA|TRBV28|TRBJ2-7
CAATAGFGEQYF
TGTGCCGCCACGGCGGGGTTCGGCGAGCAGTACTTC
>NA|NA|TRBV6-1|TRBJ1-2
CASSEQRVGGLGYTF
TGTGCCAGCAGTGAGCAACGGGTCGGGGGTTTGGGCTACACCTTC
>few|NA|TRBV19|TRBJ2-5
CASSTRRAPQETQYF
TGTGCCAGTAGTACCCGCAGGGCCCCCCAAGAGACCCAGTACTTC
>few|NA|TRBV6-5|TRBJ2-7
CASSQQVSSYEQYF
TGTGCCAGCAGCCAACAGGTATCCTCCTACGAGCAGTACTTC
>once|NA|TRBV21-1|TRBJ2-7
CASSRDRATYEQYF
TGTGCCAGCAGCCGGGACAGGGCCACCTACGAGCAGTACTTC
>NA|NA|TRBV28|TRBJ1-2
CASSPALPGGYYGYTF
TGTGCCAGCAGTCCCGCCTTACCGGGGGGCTACTATGGCTACACCTTC
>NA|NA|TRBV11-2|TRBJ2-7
CASSLADTSGFYEQYF
TGTGCCAGCAGCTTAGCAGACACCAGCGGGTTCTACGAGCAGTACTTC
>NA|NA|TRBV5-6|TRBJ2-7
CASSFAITGTGEAYEQYF
TGTGCCAGCAGCTTCGCAATTACGGGCACAGGGGAGGCCTACGAGCAGTACTTC
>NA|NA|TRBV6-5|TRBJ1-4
CASSERGGGEKLFF
TGTGCCAGCAGTGAAAGAGGTGGAGGGGAAAAACTGTTTTTT
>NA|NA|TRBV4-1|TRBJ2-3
CASSQVGGARDTQYF
TGCGCCAGCAGCCAAGTAGGGGGGGCCCGGGATACGCAGTATTTT
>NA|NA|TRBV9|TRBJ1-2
CASRGGGVYGYTF
TGTGCCAGCAGGGGAGGGGGGGTCTATGGCTACACCTTC
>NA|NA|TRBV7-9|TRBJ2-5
CASSLAPLSSFLETQYF
TGTGCCAGCAGCTTAGCCCCTCTGTCTTCGTTTCTGGAGACCCAGTACTTC
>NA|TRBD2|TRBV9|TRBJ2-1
CASSVPGLAGANNEQFF
TGTGCCAGCAGCGTACCCGGACTAGCGGGAGCAAACAATGAGCAGTTCTTC
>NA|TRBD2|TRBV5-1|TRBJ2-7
CASSPPGREGYEQYF
TGCGCCAGCAGCCCCCCCGGCAGGGAGGGCTACGAGCAGTACTTC
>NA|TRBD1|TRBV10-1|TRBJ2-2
CASSLGGRDTGELFF
TGCGCCAGCAGTCTAGGGGGCCGGGACACCGGGGAGCTGTTTTTT
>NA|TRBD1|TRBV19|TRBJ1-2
CASSIPHRDRARYGYTF
TGTGCCAGTAGTATCCCCCACCGGGACAGGGCTCGCTATGGCTACACCTTC
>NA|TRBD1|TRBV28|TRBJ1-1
CASTSWGQENTEAFF
TGTGCCAGCACCTCATGGGGACAGGAGAACACTGAAGCTTTCTTT
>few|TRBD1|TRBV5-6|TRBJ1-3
CASSSSTGTRNTIYF
TGTGCCAGCAGCTCCTCGACAGGGACAAGGAACACCATATATTTT
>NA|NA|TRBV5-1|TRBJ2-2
CATGERGSTGELFF
TGCGCCACTGGGGAGAGGGGGAGCACCGGGGAGCTGTTTTTT
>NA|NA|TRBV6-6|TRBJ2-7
CASSQPRAYEQYF
TGTGCCAGCAGTCAGCCTCGGGCCTACGAGCAGTACTTC
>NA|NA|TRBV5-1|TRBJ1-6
CASSPGDGDSPLHF
TGCGCCAGCAGCCCGGGAGATGGGGATTCACCCCTCCACTTT
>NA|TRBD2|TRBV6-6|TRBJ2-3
CASSYTSGGTDTQYF
TGTGCCAGCAGTTATACTAGCGGGGGCACAGATACGCAGTATTTT
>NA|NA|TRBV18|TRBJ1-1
CASSPPAVLEAFF
TGTGCCAGCTCACCACCCGCGGTCCTTGAAGCTTTCTTT